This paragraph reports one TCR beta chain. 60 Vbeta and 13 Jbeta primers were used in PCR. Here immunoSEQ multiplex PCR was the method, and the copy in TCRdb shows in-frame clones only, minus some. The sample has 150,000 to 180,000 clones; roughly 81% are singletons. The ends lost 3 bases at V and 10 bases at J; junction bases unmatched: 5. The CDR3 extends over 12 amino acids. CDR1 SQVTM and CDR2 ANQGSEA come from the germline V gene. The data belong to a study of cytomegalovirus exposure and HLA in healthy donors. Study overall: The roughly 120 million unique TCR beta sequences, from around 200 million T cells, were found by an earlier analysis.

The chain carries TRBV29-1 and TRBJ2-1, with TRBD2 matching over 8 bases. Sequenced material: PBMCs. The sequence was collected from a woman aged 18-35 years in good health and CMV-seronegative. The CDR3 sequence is CSVEPAGDEQFF. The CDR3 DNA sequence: TGCAGCGTTGAGCCAGCGGGAGACGAGCAGTTCTTC.